These T cell receptor beta chains were read from a single sample in a study of cytomegalovirus exposure and HLA in healthy donors. Only in-frame clones appear in the TCRdb table, and some are missing; sequencing was by immunoSEQ multiplex PCR. The sample consists of 35,000 to 40,000 clones, roughly three quarters of them appearing once. The sample was PBMCs. Receptors originate from a young woman in good health and CMV-seropositive. CDR3s include the opening cysteine and the closing phenylalanine or tryptophan. The D gene is left open where the match is weak. Clone size is given for some rows only: seen once, a few or many times, or a class if the clone is expanded.

NA,NA,13,TRBV18,TRBJ1-4,TGTGCCAGCTCACTCCACAGGGATGCGGAACTGTTTTTT,CASSLHRDAELFF
NA,NA,14,TRBV6-6,TRBJ1-5,TGTGCCAGCAGTCGCTGGGACAAGGTTTTGCCCCAGCATTTT,CASSRWDKVLPQHF
TRBD1,NA,13,TRBV25-1,TRBJ1-2,TGTGCCAGCATGGGGGGACAGACCTATGGCTACACCTTC,CASMGGQTYGYTF
TRBD2,few,15,TRBV7-9,TRBJ2-7,TGTGCCAGCAGCTCCGGGACTAGCGGTTTCTACGAGCAGTACTTC,CASSSGTSGFYEQYF
NA,few,14,TRBV7-5,TRBJ1-1,TGTGTCAGAAGCTTTGGAGGCCCGCGGCGTGAAGCTTTCTTT,CVRSFGGPRREAFF
NA,few,14,TRBV2,TRBJ1-5,TGTGCCAGCAGTGAACGACAGGGCAATCAGCCCCAGCATTTT,CASSERQGNQPQHF
TRBD1,NA,18,TRBV27,TRBJ1-2,TGTGCCAGCAGTTCTTTCGCACAGGGGGTAAATCACATGGAGGGCTACACCTTC,CASSSFAQGVNHMEGYTF
NA,NA,12,TRBV6-1,TRBJ2-7,TGTGCCAGCAGTGAAGAACTAGCAAGGCAGTACTTC,CASSEELARQYF
TRBD1,NA,11,TRBV28,TRBJ1-5,TGTGCCAGCAGTGTACAGGGGGTTGAGCATTTT,CASSVQGVEHF
TRBD1,NA,16,TRBV9,TRBJ1-4,TGTGCCAGCAGCGTGGGTAGTCGGACAGGGGTTGAAAAACTGTTTTTT,CASSVGSRTGVEKLFF
NA,NA,12,TRBV28,TRBJ1-1,TGTGCCAGCAGAACAGGGTCCGCCGGAGCTTTCTTT,CASRTGSAGAFF
TRBD1,NA,16,TRBV19,TRBJ2-1,TGTGCCAGTAGTATAGATGCGGGGACAGGACACAATGAGCAGTTCTTC,CASSIDAGTGHNEQFF
NA,NA,16,TRBV13,TRBJ2-7,TGTGCCAGCAGCCCGCCACCCCAGGGGTCCCCCTACGAGCAGTACTTC,CASSPPPQGSPYEQYF
TRBD1,NA,16,TRBV6-6,TRBJ2-2,TGTGCCAGCAGTCCCGGGACAGGGGGAGTCCCCGGGGAGCTGTTTTTT,CASSPGTGGVPGELFF
NA,NA,15,TRBV6-5,TRBJ2-2,TGTGCCAGCAGACCCACATCGGGGTCGGCCGGGGAGCTGTTTTTT,CASRPTSGSAGELFF
NA,few,14,TRBV2,TRBJ2-3,TGTGCCAGCAGCTTGGACAGCAGCACAGATACGCAGTATTTT,CASSLDSSTDTQYF
NA,NA,14,TRBV5-5,TRBJ2-7,TGTGCCAGCAGCTCGGGGGTTCGACCCGACGAGCAGTACTTC,CASSSGVRPDEQYF
TRBD2,NA,14,TRBV19,TRBJ2-1,TGTGCCAGTAGTACCCGGGAGGGATACAATGAGCAGTTCTTC,CASSTREGYNEQFF
NA,NA,14,TRBV6-6,TRBJ1-2,TGTGCCAGCAACCAGGGAGGAGGAACCTATGGCTACACCTTC,CASNQGGGTYGYTF
NA,once,14,TRBV9,TRBJ1-5,TGTGCCAGCAGCGTAGGGGACTCCAATCAGCCCCAGCATTTT,CASSVGDSNQPQHF
NA,NA,14,TRBV6-6,TRBJ2-7,TGTGCCAGCAGTAACCGGGACACTCCTTACGAGCAGTACTTC,CASSNRDTPYEQYF
TRBD2,NA,18,TRBV5-4,TRBJ2-1,TGTGCCAGCAGCTTGAAAATGGGGGGCGGGGGGGCCTACAATGAGCAGTTCTTC,CASSLKMGGGGAYNEQFF
TRBD1,large,14,TRBV28,TRBJ1-4,TGTGCCAGCAGCCGTGGACAGGGGCGGGAAAAACTGTTTTTT,CASSRGQGREKLFF
NA,NA,16,TRBV7-9,TRBJ1-4,TGTTCCAGCAGCTTATATTCGAACAAGGGAGAAGAAAAACTGTTTTTT,CSSSLYSNKGEEKLFF
TRBD2,NA,16,TRBV7-2,TRBJ2-1,TGTGCCAGCAGCTCCCCGGTACTAGCGGGAGGTCGTGAGCAGTTCTTC,CASSSPVLAGGREQFF
TRBD1,few,16,TRBV13,TRBJ2-7,TGTGCCAGCAGCTCAAATAAGGGGGACAGGGTAAACGAGCAGTACTTC,CASSSNKGDRVNEQYF
TRBD1,once,15,TRBV28,TRBJ2-1,TGTGCCAGCAGTTTAGCAGGGGGTATCTACAATGAGCAGTTCTTC,CASSLAGGIYNEQFF
TRBD1,NA,17,TRBV19,TRBJ1-1,TGTGCCAGTGGGCCCTCTTTACAGGGGTTGGGGAACACTGAAGCTTTCTTT,CASGPSLQGLGNTEAFF
TRBD1,NA,14,TRBV28,TRBJ1-4,TGTGCCAGCAACTTAGGGGGCAACGATGAAAAACTGTTTTTT,CASNLGGNDEKLFF
NA,NA,15,TRBV28,TRBJ2-4,TGTGCCAGCAGTTATGTGACGGGAGCCAAAAACATTCAGTACTTC,CASSYVTGAKNIQYF
NA,NA,15,TRBV10-3,TRBJ1-5,TGTGCCATCAGTGAGGGACTCAGCAGCAATCAGCCCCAGCATTTT,CAISEGLSSNQPQHF
NA,NA,15,TRBV11-2,TRBJ2-3,TGTGCCAGCAGCTCACAGGGTGTTTACACAGATACGCAGTATTTT,CASSSQGVYTDTQYF
TRBD2,NA,16,TRBV5-1,TRBJ2-5,TGCGCCAGCAGCCCTGGGACTAGCGGCGGTCAAGAGACCCAGTACTTC,CASSPGTSGGQETQYF
NA,few,16,TRBV27,TRBJ2-7,TGTGCCAGCAGTCCTAGTCCAGCGGACTTCTCCTACGAGCAGTACTTC,CASSPSPADFSYEQYF
TRBD2,NA,15,TRBV7-9,TRBJ2-1,TGTGCCAGCAGCCCAAGCGGGGGACTCTACAATGAGCAGTTCTTC,CASSPSGGLYNEQFF
NA,NA,14,TRBV2,TRBJ1-4,TGTGCCAGCAGTGCACGGCGGGGTAATGAAAAACTGTTTTTT,CASSARRGNEKLFF
NA,NA,21,TRBV12-5,TRBJ2-2,TGTGCTAGTGGTTTTACTGTTTTGGGTAAGGAAAGTCAGGGTGGCACCGGGGAGCTGTTTTTT,CASGFTVLGKESQGGTGELFF
TRBD1,NA,15,TRBV6-1,TRBJ2-1,TGTGCCAGCAGTCTAAGGGGGACAGGGGGCAATAAGCAGTTCTTC,CASSLRGTGGNKQFF
NA,NA,16,TRBV7-6,TRBJ2-7,TGTGCCAGCAGCTCCGGTGTGTCAGGGGGGTTCGACGAGCAGTACTTC,CASSSGVSGGFDEQYF
NA,NA,14,TRBV27,TRBJ1-4,TGTGCCAGCAGTTTATACGGGGGGGATGAAAAACTGTTTTTT,CASSLYGGDEKLFF
TRBD2,NA,18,TRBV10-1,TRBJ2-1,TGCGCCAGCAGTGAGTCCGGAGCGGGAGAGGTCCCTTTCAATGAGCAGTTCTTC,CASSESGAGEVPFNEQFF
NA,NA,11,TRBV11-2,TRBJ1-1,TGTGCCAGCAGCTTAGACAATGAAGCTTTCTTT,CASSLDNEAFF
TRBD1,NA,15,TRBV7-2,TRBJ1-5,TGTGCCAGCAGCTTACGGACAGGCGACAATCAGCCCCAGCATTTT,CASSLRTGDNQPQHF
TRBD1,NA,18,TRBV18,TRBJ1-4,TGTGCCAGCTCACCAATGACAGGGACTTTGGCAACTAATGAAAAACTGTTTTTT,CASSPMTGTLATNEKLFF
TRBD2,NA,15,TRBV4-1,TRBJ2-1,TGCGCCAGCAGCCGGACTAGCGGGGGTTTCAATGAGCAGTTCTTC,CASSRTSGGFNEQFF
TRBD2,NA,13,TRBV5-1,TRBJ2-1,TGCGCCAGCAGCTCGGGAGGGTACAATGAGCAGTTCTTC,CASSSGGYNEQFF
NA,NA,17,TRBV7-3,TRBJ2-3,TGTGCCAGCAGCCACGGCCGGGGGATTACTAGCACAGATACGCAGTATTTT,CASSHGRGITSTDTQYF
NA,few,15,TRBV4-2,TRBJ1-2,TGTGCCAGCAGCCAAGAGGTGGCAGCTAACTATGGCTACACCTTC,CASSQEVAANYGYTF
TRBD1,once,14,TRBV6-5,TRBJ2-1,TGTGCCAGCAGCGCGGACAGGGGATTCAATGAGCAGTTCTTC,CASSADRGFNEQFF